This paragraph reports one T cell receptor (beta chain). Its antigen is unknown. Construction of the TCR beta libraries employed iRepertoire HTBI primers in conjunction with Arm-PCR of CDR3 regions. A single record per CDR3 protein comes from TCRdb applying MiXCR to the multiplex PCR reads. The top ten clones hold about 42% of a sample with 650,000 to 700,000 distinct CDR3 sequences, about 30% of them seen once. As to time point: persistent/refractory GD, antithyroid drugs over 5 years with positive TRAb. With RNA extracted from PBMCs as input, the TCR library was made. This sample stems from a study of regulatory T cells in long-lasting Graves disease. Study results and caveats: There was favoring of TRBV28, TRBJ1-2 and TRBJ2-5 in persistent disease.

CDR3 length equals 14 residues. V was cut by 0 bases and J by 2 bases, with 10 bases left in between. Germline CDR1 is DFQATT and CDR2 is SNEGSKA (reference sequence). The material was peripheral blood mononuclear cells (PBMCs), obtained when the disease was refractory, from a patient treated with antithyroid drugs. This chain links TRBV20-1 with TRBJ1-2, with D uncertain. The TCR sequence derives from a female donor with Graves disease. The CDR3 loop reads CSARDTTVNYGYTF. CDR3 nucleotide sequence: TGCAGTGCTAGAGATACAACAGTAAACTATGGCTACACCTTC.